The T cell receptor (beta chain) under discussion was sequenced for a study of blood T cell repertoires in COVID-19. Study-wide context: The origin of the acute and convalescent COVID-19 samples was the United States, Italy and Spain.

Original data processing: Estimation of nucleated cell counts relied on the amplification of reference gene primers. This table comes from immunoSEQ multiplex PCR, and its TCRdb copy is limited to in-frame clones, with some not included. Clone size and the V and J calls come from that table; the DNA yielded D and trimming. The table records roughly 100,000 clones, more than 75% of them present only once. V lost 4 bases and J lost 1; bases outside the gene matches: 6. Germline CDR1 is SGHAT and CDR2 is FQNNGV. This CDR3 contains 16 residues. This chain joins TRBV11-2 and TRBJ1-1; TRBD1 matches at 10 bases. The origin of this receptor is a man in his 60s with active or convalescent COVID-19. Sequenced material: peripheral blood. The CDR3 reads CASSSTWTGGNTEAFF. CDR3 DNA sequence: TGTGCCAGCAGCTCGACATGGACAGGGGGGAACACTGAAGCTTTCTTT.